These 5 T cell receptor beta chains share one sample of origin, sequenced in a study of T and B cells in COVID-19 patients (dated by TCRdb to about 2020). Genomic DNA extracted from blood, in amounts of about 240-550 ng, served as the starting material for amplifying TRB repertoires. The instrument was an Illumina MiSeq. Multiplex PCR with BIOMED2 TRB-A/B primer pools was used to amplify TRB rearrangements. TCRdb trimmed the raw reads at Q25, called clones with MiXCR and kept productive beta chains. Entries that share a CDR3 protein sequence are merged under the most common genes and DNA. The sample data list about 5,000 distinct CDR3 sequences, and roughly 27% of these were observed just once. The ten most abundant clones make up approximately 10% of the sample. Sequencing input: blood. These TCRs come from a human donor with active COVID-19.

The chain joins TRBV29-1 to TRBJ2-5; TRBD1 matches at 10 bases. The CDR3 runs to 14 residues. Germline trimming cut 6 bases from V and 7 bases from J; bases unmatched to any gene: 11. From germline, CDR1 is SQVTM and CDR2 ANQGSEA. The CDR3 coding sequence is TGCAGCGTGTATACTTCCGGGACAGGGGTGACCCAGTACTTC. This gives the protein CSVYTSGTGVTQYF.

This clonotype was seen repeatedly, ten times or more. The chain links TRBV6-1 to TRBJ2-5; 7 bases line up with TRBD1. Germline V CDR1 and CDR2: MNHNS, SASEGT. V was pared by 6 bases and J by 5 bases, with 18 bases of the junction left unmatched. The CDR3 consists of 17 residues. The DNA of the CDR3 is TGTGCCAGCAGGTGGGGTACAGGGGAAGGAAGTGCGGAGACCCAGTACTTC. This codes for CASRWGTGEGSAETQYF.

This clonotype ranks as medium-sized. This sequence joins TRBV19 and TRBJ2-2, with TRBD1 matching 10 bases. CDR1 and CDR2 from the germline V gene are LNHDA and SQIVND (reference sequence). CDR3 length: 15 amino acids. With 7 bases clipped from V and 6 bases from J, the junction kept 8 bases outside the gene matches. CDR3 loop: CASTGGQGLSGELFF. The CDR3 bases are TGTGCCAGTACCGGGGGACAGGGGTTATCCGGGGAGCTGTTTTTT.

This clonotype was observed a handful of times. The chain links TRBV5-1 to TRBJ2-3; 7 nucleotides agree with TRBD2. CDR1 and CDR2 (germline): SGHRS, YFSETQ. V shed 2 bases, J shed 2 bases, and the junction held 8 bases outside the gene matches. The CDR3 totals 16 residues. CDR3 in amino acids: CASSFGQGLSTDTQYF. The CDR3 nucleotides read TGCGCCAGCAGCTTCGGTCAGGGACTATCCACAGATACGCAGTATTTT.

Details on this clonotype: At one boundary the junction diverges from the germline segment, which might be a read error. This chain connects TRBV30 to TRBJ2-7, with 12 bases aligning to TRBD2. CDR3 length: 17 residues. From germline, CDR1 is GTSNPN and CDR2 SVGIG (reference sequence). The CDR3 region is CAWSAIGLAGLLYGQYF. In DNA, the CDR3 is TGTGCCTGGAGTGCCATAGGACTAGCGGGATTACTCTACGGGCAGTACTTC.